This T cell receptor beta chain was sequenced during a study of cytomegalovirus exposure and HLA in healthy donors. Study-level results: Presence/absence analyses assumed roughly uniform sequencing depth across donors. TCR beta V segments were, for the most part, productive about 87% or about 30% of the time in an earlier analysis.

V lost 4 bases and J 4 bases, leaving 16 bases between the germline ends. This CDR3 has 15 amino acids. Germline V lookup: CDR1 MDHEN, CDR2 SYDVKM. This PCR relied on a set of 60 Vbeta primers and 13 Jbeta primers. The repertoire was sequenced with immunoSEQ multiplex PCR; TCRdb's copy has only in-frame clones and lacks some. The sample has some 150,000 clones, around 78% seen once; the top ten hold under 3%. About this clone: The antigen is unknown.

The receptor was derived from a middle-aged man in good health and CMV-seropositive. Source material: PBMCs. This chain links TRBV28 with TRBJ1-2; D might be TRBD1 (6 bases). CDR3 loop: CASSSGGGTSYGYTF. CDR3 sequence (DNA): TGTGCCAGCAGTTCCGGGGGAGGGACATCCTATGGCTACACCTTC.